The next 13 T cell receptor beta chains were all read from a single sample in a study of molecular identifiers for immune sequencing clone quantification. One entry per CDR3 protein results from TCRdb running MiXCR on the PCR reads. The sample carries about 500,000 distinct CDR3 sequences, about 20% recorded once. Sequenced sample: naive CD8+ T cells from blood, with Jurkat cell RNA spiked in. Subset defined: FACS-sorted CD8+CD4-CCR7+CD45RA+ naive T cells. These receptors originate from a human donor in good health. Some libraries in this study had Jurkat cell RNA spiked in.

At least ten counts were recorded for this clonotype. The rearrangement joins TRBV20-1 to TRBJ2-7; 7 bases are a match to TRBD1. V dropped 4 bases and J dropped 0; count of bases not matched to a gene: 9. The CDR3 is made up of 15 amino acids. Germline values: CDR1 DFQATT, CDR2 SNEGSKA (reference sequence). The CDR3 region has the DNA TGCAGTGCTAACCCCCACAGGGGCAGCTCCTACGAGCAGTACTTC. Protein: CSANPHRGSSYEQYF.

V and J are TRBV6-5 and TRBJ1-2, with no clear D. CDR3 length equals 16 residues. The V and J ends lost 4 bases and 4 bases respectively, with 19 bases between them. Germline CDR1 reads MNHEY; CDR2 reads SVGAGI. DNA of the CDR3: TGTGCCAGCAGTTCCTATGTCGGAAGTGCGGTCTATGGCTACACCTTC. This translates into CASSSYVGSAVYGYTF.

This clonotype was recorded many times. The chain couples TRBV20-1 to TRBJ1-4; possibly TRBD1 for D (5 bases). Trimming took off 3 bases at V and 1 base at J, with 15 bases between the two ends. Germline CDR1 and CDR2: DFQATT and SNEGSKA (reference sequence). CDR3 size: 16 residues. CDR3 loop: CSASLGGGGTNEKLFF. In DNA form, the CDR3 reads TGCAGTGCTAGCCTGGGCGGGGGTGGAACTAATGAAAAACTGTTTTTT.

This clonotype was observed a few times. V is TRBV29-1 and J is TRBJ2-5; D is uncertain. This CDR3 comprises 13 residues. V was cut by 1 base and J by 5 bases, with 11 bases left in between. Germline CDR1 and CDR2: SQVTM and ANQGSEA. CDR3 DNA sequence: TGCAGCGTTGAAGGGGGAATGGTGGAGACCCAGTACTTC. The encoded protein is CSVEGGMVETQYF.

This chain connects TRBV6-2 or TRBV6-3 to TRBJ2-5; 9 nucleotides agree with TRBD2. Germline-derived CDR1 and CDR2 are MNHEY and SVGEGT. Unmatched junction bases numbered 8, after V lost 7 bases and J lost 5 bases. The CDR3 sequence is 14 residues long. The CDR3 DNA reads TGTGCCAGCACGGCTAGCGGGACCTGGGAGACCCAGTACTTC. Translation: CASTASGTWETQYF.

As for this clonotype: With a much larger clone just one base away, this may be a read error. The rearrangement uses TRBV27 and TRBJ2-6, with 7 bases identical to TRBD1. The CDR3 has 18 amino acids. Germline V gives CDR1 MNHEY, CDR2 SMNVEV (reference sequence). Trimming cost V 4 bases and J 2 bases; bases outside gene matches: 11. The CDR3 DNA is TGTGCCAGCAGTTCGACCGCAGGAACAGGGGCTGGGGCCAACGTCCTGACTTTC. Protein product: CASSSTAGTGAGANVLTF.

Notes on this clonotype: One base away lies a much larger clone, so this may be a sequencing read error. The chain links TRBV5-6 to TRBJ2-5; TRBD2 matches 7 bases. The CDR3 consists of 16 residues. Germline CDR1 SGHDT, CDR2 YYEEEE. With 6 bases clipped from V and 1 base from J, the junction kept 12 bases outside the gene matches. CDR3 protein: CASNPPGLLFQETQYF. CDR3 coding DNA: TGTGCCAGCAACCCCCCGGGACTATTGTTCCAAGAGACCCAGTACTTC.

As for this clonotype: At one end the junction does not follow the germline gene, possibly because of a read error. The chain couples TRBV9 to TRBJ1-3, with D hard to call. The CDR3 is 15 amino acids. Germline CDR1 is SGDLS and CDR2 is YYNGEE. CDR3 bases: TGTGCCAGCAGCGTAGACGGGATCCCCGGAAACACCACATATTTT. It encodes CASSVDGIPGNTTYF.

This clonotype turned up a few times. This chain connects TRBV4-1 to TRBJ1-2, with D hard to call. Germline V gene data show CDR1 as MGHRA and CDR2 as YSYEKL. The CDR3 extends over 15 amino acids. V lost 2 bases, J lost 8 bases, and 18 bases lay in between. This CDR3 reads CASSQLLGTPNGYTF. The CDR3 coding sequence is TGCGCCAGCAGCCAACTATTGGGAACCCCAAACGGCTACACCTTC.

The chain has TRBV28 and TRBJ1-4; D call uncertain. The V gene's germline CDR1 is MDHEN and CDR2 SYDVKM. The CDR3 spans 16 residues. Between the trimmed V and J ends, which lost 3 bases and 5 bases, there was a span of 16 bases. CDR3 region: CASSFLPGTHNEKLFF. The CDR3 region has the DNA TGTGCCAGCAGTTTCTTGCCAGGAACTCACAATGAAAAACTGTTTTTT.

CDR3 residues: CASSLSVGTGFGYTF. CDR3 DNA: TGTGCCAGCAGTTTATCGGTTGGGACAGGGTTTGGCTACACCTTC. V is TRBV27 and J is TRBJ1-2; 9 bases are shared with TRBD1. Germline values: CDR1 MNHEY, CDR2 SMNVEV (reference sequence). Trimming cost V 0 bases and J 7 bases; bases outside gene matches: 6. The CDR3 spans 15 residues.

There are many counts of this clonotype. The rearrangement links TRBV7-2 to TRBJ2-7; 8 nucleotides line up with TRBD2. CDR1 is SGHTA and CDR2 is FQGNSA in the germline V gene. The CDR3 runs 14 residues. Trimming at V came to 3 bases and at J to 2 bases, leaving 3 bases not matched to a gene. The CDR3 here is CASSFSGGPYEQYF. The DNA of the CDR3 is TGTGCCAGCAGCTTCAGCGGGGGCCCCTACGAGCAGTACTTC.

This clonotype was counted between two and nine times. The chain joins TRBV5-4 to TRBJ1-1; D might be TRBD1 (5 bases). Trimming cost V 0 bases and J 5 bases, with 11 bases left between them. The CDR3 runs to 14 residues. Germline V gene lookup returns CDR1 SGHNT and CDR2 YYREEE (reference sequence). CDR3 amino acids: CASSLVGRVTEAFF. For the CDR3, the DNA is TGTGCCAGCAGCTTGGTCGGCAGGGTGACTGAAGCTTTCTTT.